This T cell receptor beta chain was profiled in a study of PD-1 blockade in classical Hodgkin lymphoma. Overall study context: Patients received nivolumab 3 mg/kg intravenously every 2 weeks.

Of note for this clone: Its antigen is unknown.

V gave up 6 bases and J gave up 4 bases, with 20 bases separating them. The germline CDR1 and CDR2 sequences are ENHRY and SYGVKD. The CDR3 runs 16 residues. Findings and caveats of the study: While CD8+ TCR diversity did not rise significantly by C4D1, CD4+ TCR diversity did. Patients newly diagnosed and complete responders had comparable baseline diversity.

Specified time point: cycle 4 day 1 (C4D1), after 5 to 7 weeks of nivolumab. Every single patient, without exception, relapsed after autologous stem cell transplantation, and brentuximab vedotin exposure varied. Under best response, outcomes were complete response, partial response or progressive disease. Generated by immunoSEQ multiplex PCR, the TCRdb table keeps only in-frame clones and is missing some. The repertoire has 96,000 or so clones, 93% of them found once; the top ten carry 2%. The receptor's source is a human donor with classical Hodgkin lymphoma. The chain employs TRBV10-3 and TRBJ2-3; the D gene is possibly TRBD1 (5 bases). The sample was peripheral blood mononuclear cells (PBMCs), taken before the fourth cycle of nivolumab. This CDR3 reads CAIRSLSQGIADTQYF. The DNA for the CDR3 is TGTGCCATCAGAAGCCTAAGTCAGGGCATCGCAGATACGCAGTATTTT.